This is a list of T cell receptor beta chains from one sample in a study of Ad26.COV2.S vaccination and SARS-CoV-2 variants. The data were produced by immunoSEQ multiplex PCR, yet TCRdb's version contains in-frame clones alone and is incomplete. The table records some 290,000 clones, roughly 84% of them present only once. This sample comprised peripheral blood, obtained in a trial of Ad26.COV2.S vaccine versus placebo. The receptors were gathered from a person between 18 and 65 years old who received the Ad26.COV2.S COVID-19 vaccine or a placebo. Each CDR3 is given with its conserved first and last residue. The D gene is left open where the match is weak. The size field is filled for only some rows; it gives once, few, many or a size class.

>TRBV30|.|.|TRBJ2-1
TGTGCCGCCAAGGTGCAGTTGTACCCCTACAATGAGCAGTTCTTC
CAAKVQLYPYNEQFF
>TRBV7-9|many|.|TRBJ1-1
TGTGCCAGCAGCTTATGGGAGGCCACTGAAGCTTTCTTT
CASSLWEATEAFF
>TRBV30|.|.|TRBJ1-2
TGTGCCTGGAGTGAACGCAGGGAAAATCCCTATGGCTACACCTTC
CAWSERRENPYGYTF
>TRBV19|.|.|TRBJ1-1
TGTGCCAGTAGTCCCCGGGGGGACACTGAAGCTTTCTTT
CASSPRGDTEAFF
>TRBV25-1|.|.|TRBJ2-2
TGTGCCAGCAGTCCCCAGGGTATCGGGGAGCTGTTTTTT
CASSPQGIGELFF
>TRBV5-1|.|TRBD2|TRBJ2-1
TGCGCCAGCAGCTTAGGAGCGGGGGGGCCGTGGAATGAGCAGTTCTTC
CASSLGAGGPWNEQFF
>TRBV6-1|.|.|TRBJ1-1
TGTGCCAGCAGTGAAGCGGGGTCAGGGAATTCCACTGAAGCTTTCTTT
CASSEAGSGNSTEAFF
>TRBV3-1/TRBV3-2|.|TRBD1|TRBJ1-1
TGTGCCAGCAGCCGATCGGGACAGGGGAACACTGAAGCTTTCTTT
CASSRSGQGNTEAFF
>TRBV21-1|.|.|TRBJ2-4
TGTGCCAGCAGCCTCGCGGGTCGAAGACAGGGGTTGGACATTCAGTACTTC
CASSLAGRRQGLDIQYF
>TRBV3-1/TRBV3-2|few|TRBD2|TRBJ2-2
TGTGCCAGCAGCACCTGGGGGGGCACCGGGGAGCTGTTTTTT
CASSTWGGTGELFF
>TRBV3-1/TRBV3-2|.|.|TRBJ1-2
TGTGCCAGCAGCCAGGGCGAAGGGCCCGGCAGGGGCTACACCTTC
CASSQGEGPGRGYTF
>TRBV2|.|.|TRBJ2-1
TGTGCCAGCAGTGAACTGGCCGACCCCTCCTACAATGAGCAGTTCTTC
CASSELADPSYNEQFF
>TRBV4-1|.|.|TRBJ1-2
TGCGCCAGCAGCCAAGATAACTATGGCTACACCTTC
CASSQDNYGYTF
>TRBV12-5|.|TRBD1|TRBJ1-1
TGTGCTAGTGGTCCCGGGACAGGGGGCCTTGACACTGAAGCTTTCTTT
CASGPGTGGLDTEAFF
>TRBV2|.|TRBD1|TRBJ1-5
TGTGCCAGCAGTTCCGGGACAGGCGTGAGGAGCAATCAGCCCCAGCATTTT
CASSSGTGVRSNQPQHF
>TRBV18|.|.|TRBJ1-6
TGTGCCAGCTCACCAATGGGGCCACCACTCAATTCACCCCTCCACTTT
CASSPMGPPLNSPLHF
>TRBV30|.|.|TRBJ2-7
TGTGCCTGGAGCGCGGGGCAGTCATACGAGCAGTACTTC
CAWSAGQSYEQYF
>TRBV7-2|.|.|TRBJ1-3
TGTGCCAGCAGCTTAGCTTTGGGGTCCAGCTCTGGAAACACCATATATTTT
CASSLALGSSSGNTIYF
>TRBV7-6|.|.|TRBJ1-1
TGTGCCAGCACCTTACAGGGGAACACTGAAGCTTTCTTT
CASTLQGNTEAFF
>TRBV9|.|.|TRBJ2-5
TGTGCCAGCAGCGTAGGTGACAGGCAAGAGACCCAGTACTTC
CASSVGDRQETQYF
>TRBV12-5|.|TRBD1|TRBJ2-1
TGTGCTAGTGGTCCTACCAGGGGGCCCGGTCGCTACAATGAGCAGTTCTTC
CASGPTRGPGRYNEQFF
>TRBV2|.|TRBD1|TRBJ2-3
TGTGCCAGCAGTGGGAGGACAGGGGGCACAGATACGCAGTATTTT
CASSGRTGGTDTQYF
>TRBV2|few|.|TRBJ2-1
TGTGCCAGCAGCAGACAGGTTAACAATGAGCAGTTCTTC
CASSRQVNNEQFF
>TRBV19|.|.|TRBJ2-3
TGTGCCAGTAGGAAGGACCTTAGCACAGATACGCAGTATTTT
CASRKDLSTDTQYF
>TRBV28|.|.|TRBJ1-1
TGTGCCACCAAAAAAGGCGGGGGTAGTACTGAAGCTTTCTTT
CATKKGGGSTEAFF
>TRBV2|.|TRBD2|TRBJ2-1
TGTGCCAGCAGAGCGGGGGGTTCCTACAATGAGCAGTTCTTC
CASRAGGSYNEQFF
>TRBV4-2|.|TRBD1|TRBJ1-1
TGTGCCAGCAGCCAAGACAGGGGGCCCCGGCGCACTGAAGCTTTCTTT
CASSQDRGPRRTEAFF
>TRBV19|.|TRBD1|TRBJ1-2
TGTGCCAGTAGTCCGGGACAGGGGCGAAAAAACTATGGCTACACCTTC
CASSPGQGRKNYGYTF
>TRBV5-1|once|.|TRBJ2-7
TGCGCCAGCAGCAAGGACACCAGCTCCTACGAGCAGTACTTC
CASSKDTSSYEQYF
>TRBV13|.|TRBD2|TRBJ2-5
TGTGCCAGCAGAACCCACCAAGCGGGGGGAGGAGAGACCCAGTACTTC
CASRTHQAGGGETQYF
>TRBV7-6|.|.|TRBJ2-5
TGTGCCAGCAGCTTTCGTTTCGGTCCCCAAGAGACCCAGTACTTC
CASSFRFGPQETQYF
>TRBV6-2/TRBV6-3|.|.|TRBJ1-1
TGTGCCAGCAGTCCCAGCCGGACGGCGGGGATGAACACTGAAGCTTTCTTT
CASSPSRTAGMNTEAFF
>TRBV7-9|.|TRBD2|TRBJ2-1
TGTGCCAGCAGCTCTGGACTAGCGGGGGGGCCATTGAATGAGCAGTTCTTC
CASSSGLAGGPLNEQFF
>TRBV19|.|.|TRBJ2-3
TGTGCCAGTAGGTGGACGACCACAGATACGCAGTATTTT
CASRWTTTDTQYF
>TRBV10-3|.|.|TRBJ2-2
TGTGCCATCAGTGACCGGACAGAGTCGTCCGGGGAGCTGTTTTTT
CAISDRTESSGELFF
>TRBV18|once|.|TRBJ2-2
TGTGCCAGCTCACCACCGGGCGCGGGCACCGGGGAGCTGTTTTTT
CASSPPGAGTGELFF
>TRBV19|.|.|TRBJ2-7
TGTGCCAGTAGTCTCAGGGGCGAGGACGAGCAGTACTTC
CASSLRGEDEQYF
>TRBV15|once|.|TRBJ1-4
TGTGCCACCAGCAGAGGAACCCTAGGCGGTGAAAAACTGTTTTTT
CATSRGTLGGEKLFF
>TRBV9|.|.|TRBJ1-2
TGTGCCAGCAGCGAGCGGGACAACCGCTATGGCTACACCTTC
CASSERDNRYGYTF
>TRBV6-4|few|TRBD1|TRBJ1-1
TGTGCCAGCAGCCAGGGGGAAAACACTGAAGCTTTCTTT
CASSQGENTEAFF
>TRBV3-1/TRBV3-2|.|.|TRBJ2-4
TGTGCCAGCAGCAGGCAGGGAGCCAAAAACATTCAGTACTTC
CASSRQGAKNIQYF
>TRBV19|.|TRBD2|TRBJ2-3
TGTGCCAGTAGTACGAGCGGGACTACAGATACGCAGTATTTT
CASSTSGTTDTQYF
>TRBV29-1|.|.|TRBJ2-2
TGCAGCGGAGCGGGACACAACACCGGGGAGCTGTTTTTT
CSGAGHNTGELFF
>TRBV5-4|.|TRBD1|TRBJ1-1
TGTGCCAGCAGCCCTCTCAGGGGGTCGGGCACTGAAGCTTTCTTT
CASSPLRGSGTEAFF
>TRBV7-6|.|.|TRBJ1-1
TGTGCCAGCAGCGTACTGACAGGGAACACTGAAGCTTTCTTT
CASSVLTGNTEAFF
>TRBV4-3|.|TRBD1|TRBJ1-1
TGCGCCAGCAGCCAAACGAGGGGGCGCGGGACTGAAGCTTTCTTT
CASSQTRGRGTEAFF
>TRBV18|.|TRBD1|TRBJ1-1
TGTGCCAGCTCACCATCCGACAGGGGCACTGAAGCTTTCTTT
CASSPSDRGTEAFF